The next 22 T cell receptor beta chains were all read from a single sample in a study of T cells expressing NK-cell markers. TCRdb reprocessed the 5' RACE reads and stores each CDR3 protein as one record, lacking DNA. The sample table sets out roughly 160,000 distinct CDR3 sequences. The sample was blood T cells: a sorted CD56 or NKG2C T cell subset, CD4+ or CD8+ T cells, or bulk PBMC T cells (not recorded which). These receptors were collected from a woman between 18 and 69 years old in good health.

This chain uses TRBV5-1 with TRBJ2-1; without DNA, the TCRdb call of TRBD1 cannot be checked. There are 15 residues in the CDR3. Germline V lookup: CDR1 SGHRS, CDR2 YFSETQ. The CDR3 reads CASSLEPGGRNEQFF.

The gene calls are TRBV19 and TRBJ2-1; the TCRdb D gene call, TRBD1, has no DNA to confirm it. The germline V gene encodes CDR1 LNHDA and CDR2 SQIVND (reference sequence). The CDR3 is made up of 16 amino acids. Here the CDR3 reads CASRSTGTGRRDEQFF. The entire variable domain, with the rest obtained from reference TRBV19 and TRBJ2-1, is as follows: DGGITQSPKYLFRKEGQNVTLSCEQNLNHDAMYWYRQDPGQGLRLIYYSQIVNDFQKGDIAEGYSVSREKKESFPLTVTSAQKNPTAFYLCASRSTGTGRRDEQFFGPGTRLTVL.

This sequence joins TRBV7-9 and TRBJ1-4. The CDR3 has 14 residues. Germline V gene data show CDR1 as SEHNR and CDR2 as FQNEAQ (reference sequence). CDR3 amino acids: CASSLLMGVEKLFF.

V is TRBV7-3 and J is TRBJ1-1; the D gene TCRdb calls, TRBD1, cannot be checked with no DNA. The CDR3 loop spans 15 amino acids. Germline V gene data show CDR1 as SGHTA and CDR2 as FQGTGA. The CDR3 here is CASSSTTGGNTEAFF.

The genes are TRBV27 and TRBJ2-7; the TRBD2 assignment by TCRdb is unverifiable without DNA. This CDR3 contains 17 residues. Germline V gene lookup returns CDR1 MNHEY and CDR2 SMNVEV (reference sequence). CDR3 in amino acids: CASSLWTGLRFPYEQYF.

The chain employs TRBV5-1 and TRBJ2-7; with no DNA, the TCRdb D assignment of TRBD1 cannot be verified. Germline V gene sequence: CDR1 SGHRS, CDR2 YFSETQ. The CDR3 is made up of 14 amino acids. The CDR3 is CASGSSREGREQYF.

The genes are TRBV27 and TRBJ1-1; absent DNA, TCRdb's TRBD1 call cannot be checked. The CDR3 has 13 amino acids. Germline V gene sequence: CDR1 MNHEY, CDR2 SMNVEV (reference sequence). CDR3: CASSFAGVTEAFF.

The CDR3 loop reads CASSQAQGRNEQYF. This chain joins TRBV3-1 and TRBJ2-7; TCRdb lists TRBD1, though no DNA is available to test this call. Germline loops: CDR1 LGHDT, CDR2 YNNKEL (reference sequence). The CDR3 contains 14 residues.

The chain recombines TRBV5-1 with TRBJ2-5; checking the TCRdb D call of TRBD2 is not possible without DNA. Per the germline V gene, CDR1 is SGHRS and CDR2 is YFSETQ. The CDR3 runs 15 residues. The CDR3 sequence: CASSISTSTQETQYF.

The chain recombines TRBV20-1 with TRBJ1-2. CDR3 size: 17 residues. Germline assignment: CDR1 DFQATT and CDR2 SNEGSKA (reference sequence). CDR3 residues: CSARDPSIVAEGYGYTF.

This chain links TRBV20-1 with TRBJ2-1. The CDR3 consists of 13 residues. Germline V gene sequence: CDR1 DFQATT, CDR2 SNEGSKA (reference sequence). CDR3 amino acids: CSSYGSSYNEQFF.

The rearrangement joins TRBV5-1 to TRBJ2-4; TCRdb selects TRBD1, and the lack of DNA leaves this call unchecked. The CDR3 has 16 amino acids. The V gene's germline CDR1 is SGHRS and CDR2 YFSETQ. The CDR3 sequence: CASSIDRGTAKNIQYF.

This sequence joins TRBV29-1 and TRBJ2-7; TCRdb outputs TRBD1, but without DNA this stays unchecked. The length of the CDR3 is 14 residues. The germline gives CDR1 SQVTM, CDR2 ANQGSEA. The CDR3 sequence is CSTKATGSSYEQYF.

The CDR3 reads CSAPPGPKGGYTF. This chain links TRBV20-1 with TRBJ1-2; TCRdb outputs TRBD1, but without DNA this stays unchecked. Germline loops: CDR1 DFQATT, CDR2 SNEGSKA (reference sequence). The CDR3 is 13 amino acids.

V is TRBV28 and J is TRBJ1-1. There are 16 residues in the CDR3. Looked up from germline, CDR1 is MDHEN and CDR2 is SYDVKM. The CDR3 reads CASSPPLGTANTEAFF.

The CDR3 loop reads CASSESSYGGYTF. The chain is built from TRBV6-1 and TRBJ1-2. The germline V gene encodes CDR1 MNHNS and CDR2 SASEGT. There are 13 residues in the CDR3.

The CDR3 loop reads CASSSQETQYF. The rearrangement links TRBV5-1 to TRBJ2-5. The CDR3 runs to 11 residues. Germline V CDR1 and CDR2: SGHRS, YFSETQ.

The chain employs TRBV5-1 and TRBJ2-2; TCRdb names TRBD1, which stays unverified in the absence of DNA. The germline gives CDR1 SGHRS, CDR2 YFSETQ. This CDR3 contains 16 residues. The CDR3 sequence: CASSLAGASNTGELFF.

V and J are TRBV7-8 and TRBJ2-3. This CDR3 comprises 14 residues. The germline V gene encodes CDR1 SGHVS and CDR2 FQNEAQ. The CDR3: CASSLVVSTDTQYF.

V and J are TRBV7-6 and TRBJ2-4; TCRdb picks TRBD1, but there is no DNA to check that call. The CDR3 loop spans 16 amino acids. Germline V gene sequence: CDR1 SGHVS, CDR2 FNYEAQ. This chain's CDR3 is CASSQAGGQGLNIQYF.

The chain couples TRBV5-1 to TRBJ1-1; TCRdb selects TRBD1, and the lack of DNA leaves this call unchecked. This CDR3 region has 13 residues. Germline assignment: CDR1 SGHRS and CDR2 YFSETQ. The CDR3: CASSLVGGDGAFF. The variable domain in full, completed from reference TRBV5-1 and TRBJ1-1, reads KAGVTQTPRYLIKTRGQQVTLSCSPISGHRSVSWYQQTPGQGLQFLFEYFSETQRNKGNFPGRFSGRQFSNSRSEMNVSTLELGDSALYLCASSLVGGDGAFFGQGTRLTVV.

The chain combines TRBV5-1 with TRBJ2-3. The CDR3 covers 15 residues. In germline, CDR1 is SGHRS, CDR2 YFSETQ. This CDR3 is CASSLAVNRADTQYF.